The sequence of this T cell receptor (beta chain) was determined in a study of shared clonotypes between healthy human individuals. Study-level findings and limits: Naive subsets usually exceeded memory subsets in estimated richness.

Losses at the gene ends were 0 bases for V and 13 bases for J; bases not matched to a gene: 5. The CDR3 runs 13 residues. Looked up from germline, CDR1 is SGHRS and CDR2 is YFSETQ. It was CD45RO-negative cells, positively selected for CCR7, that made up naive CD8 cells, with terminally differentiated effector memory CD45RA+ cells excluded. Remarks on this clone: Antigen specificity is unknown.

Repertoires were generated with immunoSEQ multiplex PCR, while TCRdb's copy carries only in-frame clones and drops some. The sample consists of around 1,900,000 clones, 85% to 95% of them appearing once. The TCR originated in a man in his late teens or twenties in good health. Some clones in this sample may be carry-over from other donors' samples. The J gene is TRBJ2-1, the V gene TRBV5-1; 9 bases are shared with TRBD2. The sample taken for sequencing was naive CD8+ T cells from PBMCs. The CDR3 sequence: CASSLVLAGQQFF. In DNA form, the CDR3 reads TGCGCCAGCAGCTTGGTACTAGCGGGTCAACAGTTCTTC.